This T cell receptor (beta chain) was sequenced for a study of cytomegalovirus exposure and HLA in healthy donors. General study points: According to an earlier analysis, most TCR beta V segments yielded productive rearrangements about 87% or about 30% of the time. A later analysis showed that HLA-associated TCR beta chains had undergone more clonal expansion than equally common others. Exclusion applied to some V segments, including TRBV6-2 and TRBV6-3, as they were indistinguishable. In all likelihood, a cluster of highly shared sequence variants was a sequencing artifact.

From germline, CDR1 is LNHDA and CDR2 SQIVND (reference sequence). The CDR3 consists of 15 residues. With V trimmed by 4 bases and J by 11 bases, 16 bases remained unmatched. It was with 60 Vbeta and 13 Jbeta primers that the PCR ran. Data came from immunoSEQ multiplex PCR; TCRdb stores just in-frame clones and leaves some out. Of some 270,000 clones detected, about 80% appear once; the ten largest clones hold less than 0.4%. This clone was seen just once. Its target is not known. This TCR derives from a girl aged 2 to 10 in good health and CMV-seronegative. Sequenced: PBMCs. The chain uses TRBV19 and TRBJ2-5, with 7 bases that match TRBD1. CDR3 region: CASSTPGQPIVQQYF. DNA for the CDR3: TGTGCCAGTAGTACCCCGGGACAGCCCATCGTGCAGCAGTACTTC.